This T cell receptor beta chain was identified during a study of CD8 T cells in ankylosing spondylitis. In this sample, this clonotype turned up many times. Its antigen is not identified. An end of the junction does not agree with germline; a read error may underlie this. General study points: What seemed typical of ankylosing spondylitis blood was a TCR beta motif built from several highly homologous variants.

TCRdb itself ran the 5' RACE reads through MiXCR, one entry per CDR3 protein. The profile shows a few hundred thousand distinct CDR3 sequences, 17% of them singletons. There are 17 residues in the CDR3. The receptor was isolated from a male donor with ankylosing spondylitis. The V gene is TRBV12-3 or TRBV12-4, the J gene TRBJ2-3; a weak D match, TRBD1 (5 bases). Sequencing was carried out using blood, either unsorted or a sorted T cell fraction (not recorded which). CDR3 sequence: CASSLFWAGRSTDTQYF. Written as DNA, the CDR3 is TGTGCCAGCAGTTTATTTTGGGCAGGGCGCAGCACCGATACGCAGTATTTT.